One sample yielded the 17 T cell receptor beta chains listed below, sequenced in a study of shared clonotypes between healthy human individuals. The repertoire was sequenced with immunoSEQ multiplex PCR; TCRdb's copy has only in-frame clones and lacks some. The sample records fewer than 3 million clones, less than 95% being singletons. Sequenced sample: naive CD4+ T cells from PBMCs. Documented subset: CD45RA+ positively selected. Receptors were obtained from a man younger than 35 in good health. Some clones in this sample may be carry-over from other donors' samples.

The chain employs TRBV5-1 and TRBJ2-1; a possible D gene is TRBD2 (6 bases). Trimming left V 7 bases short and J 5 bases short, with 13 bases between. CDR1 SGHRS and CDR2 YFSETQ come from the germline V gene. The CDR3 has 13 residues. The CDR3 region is CASGREGHNEQFF. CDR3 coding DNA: TGCGCCAGCGGGCGGGAAGGGCACAATGAGCAGTTCTTC.

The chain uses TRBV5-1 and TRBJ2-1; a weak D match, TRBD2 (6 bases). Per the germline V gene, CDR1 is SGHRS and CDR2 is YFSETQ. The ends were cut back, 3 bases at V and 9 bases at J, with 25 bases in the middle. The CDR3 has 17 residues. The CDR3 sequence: CASSWAAGSAQDSEQFF. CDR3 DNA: TGCGCCAGCAGCTGGGCCGCGGGGAGCGCGCAGGATTCTGAGCAGTTCTTC.

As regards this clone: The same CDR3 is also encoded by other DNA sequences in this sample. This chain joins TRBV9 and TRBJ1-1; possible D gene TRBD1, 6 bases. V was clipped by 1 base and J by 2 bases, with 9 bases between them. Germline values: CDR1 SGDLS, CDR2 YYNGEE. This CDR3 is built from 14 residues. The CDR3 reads CASSVQGQNTEAFF. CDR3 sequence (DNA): TGTGCCAGCAGCGTACAGGGGCAAAACACTGAAGCTTTCTTT.

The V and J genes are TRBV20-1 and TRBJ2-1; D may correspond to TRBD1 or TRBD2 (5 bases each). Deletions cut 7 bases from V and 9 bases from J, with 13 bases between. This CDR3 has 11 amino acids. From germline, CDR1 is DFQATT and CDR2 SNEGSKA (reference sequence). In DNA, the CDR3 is TGCAGTGGGGGGAGAACGGGTGAGCAGTTCTTC. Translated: CSGGRTGEQFF.

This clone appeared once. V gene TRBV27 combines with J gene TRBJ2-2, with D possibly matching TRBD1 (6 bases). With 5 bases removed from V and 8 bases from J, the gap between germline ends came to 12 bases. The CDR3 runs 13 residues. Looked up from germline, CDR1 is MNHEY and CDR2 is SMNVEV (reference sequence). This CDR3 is CASSVWGRGELFF. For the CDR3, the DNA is TGTGCCAGCAGTGTGTGGGGGCGGGGGGAGCTGTTTTTT.

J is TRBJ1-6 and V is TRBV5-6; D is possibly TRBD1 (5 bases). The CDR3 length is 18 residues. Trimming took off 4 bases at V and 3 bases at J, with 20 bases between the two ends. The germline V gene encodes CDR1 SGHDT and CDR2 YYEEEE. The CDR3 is CASSGGSHGRVYNSPLHF. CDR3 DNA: TGTGCCAGCAGCGGGGGGAGTCATGGCAGGGTCTATAATTCACCCCTCCACTTT.

In DNA form, the CDR3 reads TGTGCCAGCAGCTTAGTCACCTCTGGAAACACCATATATTTT. Translated: CASSLVTSGNTIYF. This chain links TRBV7-9 with TRBJ1-3; D remains unclear. Trimming cost V 1 base and J 0 bases, with 4 bases left between them. Germline lookup yields CDR1 SEHNR and CDR2 FQNEAQ (reference sequence). This CDR3 has 14 amino acids.

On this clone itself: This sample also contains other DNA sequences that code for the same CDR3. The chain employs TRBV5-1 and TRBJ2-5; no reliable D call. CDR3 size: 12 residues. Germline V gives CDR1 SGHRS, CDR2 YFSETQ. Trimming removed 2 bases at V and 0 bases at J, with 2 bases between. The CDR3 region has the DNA TGCGCCAGCAGCTTATACCAAGAGACCCAGTACTTC. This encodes CASSLYQETQYF.

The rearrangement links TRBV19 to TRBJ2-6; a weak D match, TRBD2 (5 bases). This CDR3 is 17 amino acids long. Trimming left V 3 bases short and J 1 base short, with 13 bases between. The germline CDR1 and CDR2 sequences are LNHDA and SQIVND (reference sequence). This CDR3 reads CASSIWASPSGANVLTF. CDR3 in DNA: TGTGCCAGTAGTATTTGGGCTAGCCCATCTGGGGCCAACGTCCTGACTTTC.

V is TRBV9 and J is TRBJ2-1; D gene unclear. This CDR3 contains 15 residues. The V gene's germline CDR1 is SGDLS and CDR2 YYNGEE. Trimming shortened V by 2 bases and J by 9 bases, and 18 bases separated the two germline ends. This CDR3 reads CASSVRDWNGVEQFF. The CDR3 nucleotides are TGTGCCAGCAGCGTCCGAGACTGGAATGGTGTTGAGCAGTTCTTC.

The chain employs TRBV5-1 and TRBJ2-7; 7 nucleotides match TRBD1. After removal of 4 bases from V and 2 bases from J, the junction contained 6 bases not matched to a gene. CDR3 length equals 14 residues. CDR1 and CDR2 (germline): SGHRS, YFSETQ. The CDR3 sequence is CASSDQGVPYEQYF. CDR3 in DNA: TGCGCCAGCAGCGACCAGGGGGTCCCCTACGAGCAGTACTTC.

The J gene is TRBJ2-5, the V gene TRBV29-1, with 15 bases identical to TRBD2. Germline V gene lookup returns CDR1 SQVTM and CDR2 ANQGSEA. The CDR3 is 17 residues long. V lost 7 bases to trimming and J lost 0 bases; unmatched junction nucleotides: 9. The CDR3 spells CSAWTSGRAVYQETQYF. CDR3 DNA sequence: TGCAGCGCCTGGACTAGCGGGAGGGCGGTTTACCAAGAGACCCAGTACTTC.

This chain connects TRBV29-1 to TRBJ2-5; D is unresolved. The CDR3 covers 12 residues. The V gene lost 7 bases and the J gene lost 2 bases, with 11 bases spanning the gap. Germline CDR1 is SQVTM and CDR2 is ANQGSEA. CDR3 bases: TGCAGCGCCCGAGTCGTACAAGAGACCCAGTACTTC. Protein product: CSARVVQETQYF.

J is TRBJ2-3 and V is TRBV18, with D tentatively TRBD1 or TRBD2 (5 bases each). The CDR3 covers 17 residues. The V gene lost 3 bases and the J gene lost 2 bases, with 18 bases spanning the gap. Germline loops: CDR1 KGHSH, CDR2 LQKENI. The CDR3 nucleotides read TGTGCCAGCTCACCGTCCCTCGAGGGGTACCCCACAGATACGCAGTATTTT. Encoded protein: CASSPSLEGYPTDTQYF.

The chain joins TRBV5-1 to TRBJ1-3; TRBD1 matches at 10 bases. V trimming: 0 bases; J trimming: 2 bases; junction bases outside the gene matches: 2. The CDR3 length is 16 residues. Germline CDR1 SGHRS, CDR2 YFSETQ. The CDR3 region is CASSLAGTGAGNTIYF. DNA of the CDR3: TGCGCCAGCAGCTTGGCCGGGACAGGGGCTGGAAACACCATATATTTT.

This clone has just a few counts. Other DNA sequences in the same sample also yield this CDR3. CDR3 sequence (DNA): TGTGCCAGCTCACCAGTGGGGAACACTGAAGCTTTCTTT. It codes for CASSPVGNTEAFF. This chain uses TRBV18 with TRBJ1-1; D uncertain. V shed 2 bases and J shed 1 base, with 5 bases lying between them. CDR3 length equals 13 residues. Germline V gives CDR1 KGHSH, CDR2 LQKENI.

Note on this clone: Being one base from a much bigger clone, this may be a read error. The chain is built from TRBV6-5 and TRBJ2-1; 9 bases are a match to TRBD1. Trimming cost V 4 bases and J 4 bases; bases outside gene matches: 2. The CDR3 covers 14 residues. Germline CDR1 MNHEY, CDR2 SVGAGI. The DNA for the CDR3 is TGTGCCAGCAGTTCCGGGACAGGGTACAATGAGCAGTTCTTC. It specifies CASSSGTGYNEQFF.